This T cell receptor (beta chain) was identified in a study of blood T cell repertoires in COVID-19. In the study overall: Sites in the United States, Italy and Spain provided acute and convalescent COVID-19 samples. Sample material is recorded as cDNA or gDNA derived from T cells, B-cell-depleted T cells, or PBMCs.

CDR1 is SSHAT and CDR2 is FNYEAQ in the germline V gene (reference sequence). CDR3 length: 15 amino acids. As handled by the study authors: Amplification with reference gene primers provided the estimates of nucleated cell counts. Sequencing used immunoSEQ multiplex PCR; TCRdb keeps in-frame clones, though not all of them. V, J and clone size are taken as reported in that table, and D and trimming were inferred from the DNA itself. This table has hundreds of thousands of clones, 86% appearing once. Note on this clone: One end of the junction is discordant with germline, which a read error may explain.

The receptor was derived from a woman in her sixties who had recovered from COVID-19. The chain links TRBV7-7 to TRBJ2-1; 10 bases match TRBD2. Source material: peripheral blood. The CDR3 nucleotides read TGTGCTAGCAGCCGGCTAGCGGGGGATTACAATGAGCAGTTCTTC. Protein: CASSRLAGDYNEQFF.